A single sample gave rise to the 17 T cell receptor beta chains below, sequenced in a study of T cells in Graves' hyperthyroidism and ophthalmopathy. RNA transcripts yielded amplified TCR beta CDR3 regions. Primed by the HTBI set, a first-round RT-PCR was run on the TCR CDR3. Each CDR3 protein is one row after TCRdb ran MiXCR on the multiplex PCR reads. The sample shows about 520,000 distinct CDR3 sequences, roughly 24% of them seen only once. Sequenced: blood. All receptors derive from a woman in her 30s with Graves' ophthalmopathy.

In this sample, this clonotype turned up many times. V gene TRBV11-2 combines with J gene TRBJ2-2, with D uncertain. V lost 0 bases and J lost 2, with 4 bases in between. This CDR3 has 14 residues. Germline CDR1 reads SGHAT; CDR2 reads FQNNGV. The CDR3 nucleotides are TGTGCCAGCAGCTTAGAGGTTAACACCGGGGAGCTGTTTTTT. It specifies CASSLEVNTGELFF.

The CDR3 DNA reads as TGTGCCAGCAGGCATTCGGCCAGCGGGACAGCTCCCTACGAGCAGTACTTC. Translation gives CASRHSASGTAPYEQYF. The chain joins TRBV12-3 or TRBV12-4 to TRBJ2-7, with D possibly being TRBD1 or TRBD2 (7 bases each). CDR3 length equals 17 residues. V lost 6 bases and J lost 2, with 23 bases in between.

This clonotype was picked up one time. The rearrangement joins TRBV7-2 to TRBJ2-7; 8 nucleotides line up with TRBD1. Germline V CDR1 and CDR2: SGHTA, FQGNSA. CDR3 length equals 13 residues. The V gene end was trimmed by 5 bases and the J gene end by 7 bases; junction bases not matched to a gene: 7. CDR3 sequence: CASSQGQGGEQYF. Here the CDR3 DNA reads TGTGCCAGCAGCCAAGGACAGGGCGGAGAGCAGTACTTC.

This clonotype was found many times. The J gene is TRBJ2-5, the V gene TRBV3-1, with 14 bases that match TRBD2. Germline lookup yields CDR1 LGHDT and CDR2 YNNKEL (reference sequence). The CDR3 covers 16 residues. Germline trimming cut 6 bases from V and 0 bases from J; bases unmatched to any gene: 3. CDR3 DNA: TGTGCCAGCAGTCGGACTAGCGGGGGGTACCAAGAGACCCAGTACTTC. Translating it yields CASSRTSGGYQETQYF.

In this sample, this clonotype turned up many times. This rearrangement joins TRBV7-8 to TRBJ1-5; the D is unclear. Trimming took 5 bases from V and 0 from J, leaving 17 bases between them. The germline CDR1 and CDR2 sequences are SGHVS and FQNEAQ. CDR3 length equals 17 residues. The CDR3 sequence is CASSPGTWGNSNQPQHF. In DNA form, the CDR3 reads TGTGCCAGCAGCCCCGGAACGTGGGGTAATAGCAATCAGCCCCAGCATTTT.

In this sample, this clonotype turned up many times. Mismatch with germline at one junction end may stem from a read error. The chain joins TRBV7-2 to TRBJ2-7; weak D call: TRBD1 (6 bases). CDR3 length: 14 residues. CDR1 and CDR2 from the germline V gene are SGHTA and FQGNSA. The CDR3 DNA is TGTGCCAGTAGCTTAGGGGACATCTCCTACGAGCAGTACTTC. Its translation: CASSLGDISYEQYF.

This CDR3 reads CASGRQGGRNQPQHF. Here the CDR3 DNA reads TGTGCCAGCGGTCGACAGGGGGGACGCAATCAGCCCCAGCATTTT. The chain uses TRBV6-1 and TRBJ1-5; 9 bases align to TRBD1. V trimming: 8 bases; J trimming: 2 bases; junction bases outside the gene matches: 7. The V gene's germline CDR1 is MNHNS and CDR2 SASEGT. This CDR3 spans 15 amino acids.

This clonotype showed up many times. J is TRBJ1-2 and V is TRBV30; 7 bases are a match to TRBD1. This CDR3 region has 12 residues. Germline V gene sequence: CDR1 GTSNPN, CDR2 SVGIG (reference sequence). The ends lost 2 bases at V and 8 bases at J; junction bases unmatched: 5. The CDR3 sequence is CAWSRGGQGYTF. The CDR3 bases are TGTGCCTGGAGTAGAGGGGGCCAGGGCTACACCTTC.

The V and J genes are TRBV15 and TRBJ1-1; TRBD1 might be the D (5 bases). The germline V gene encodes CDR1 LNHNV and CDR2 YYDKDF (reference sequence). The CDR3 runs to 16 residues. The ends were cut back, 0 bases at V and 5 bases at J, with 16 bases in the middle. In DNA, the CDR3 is TGTGCCACCAGCAGAGAAACGGGATGGGGCCGTACTGAAGCTTTCTTT. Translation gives CATSRETGWGRTEAFF. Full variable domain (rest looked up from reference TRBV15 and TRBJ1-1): DAMVIQNPRYQVTQFGKPVTLSCSQTLNHNVMYWYQQKSSQAPKLLFHYYDKDFNNEADTPDNFQSRRPNTSFCFLDIRSPGLGDTAMYLCATSRETGWGRTEAFFGQGTRLTVV.

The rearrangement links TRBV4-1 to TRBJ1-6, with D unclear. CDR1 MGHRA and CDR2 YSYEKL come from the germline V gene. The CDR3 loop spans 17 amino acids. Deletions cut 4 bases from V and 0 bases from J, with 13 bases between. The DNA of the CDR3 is TGCGCCAGCAGCCCCTACCCAGCTAGCTCCTATAATTCACCCCTCCACTTT. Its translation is CASSPYPASSYNSPLHF.

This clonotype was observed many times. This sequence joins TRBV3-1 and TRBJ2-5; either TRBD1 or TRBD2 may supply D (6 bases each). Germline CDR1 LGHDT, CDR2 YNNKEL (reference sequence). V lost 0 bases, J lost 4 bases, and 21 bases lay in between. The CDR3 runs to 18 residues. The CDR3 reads CASSQDGEGGGGPETQYF. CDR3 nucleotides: TGTGCCAGCAGCCAAGATGGCGAGGGGGGAGGAGGACCAGAGACCCAGTACTTC.

The CDR3: CASSLGRYGEPQHF. As DNA, the CDR3 is TGTGCCAGCAGTTTAGGCAGGTATGGTGAGCCCCAGCATTTT. This chain uses TRBV12-3 or TRBV12-4 with TRBJ1-5; D gene unclear. V gave up 1 base and J gave up 8 bases, with 12 bases separating them. This CDR3 contains 14 residues.

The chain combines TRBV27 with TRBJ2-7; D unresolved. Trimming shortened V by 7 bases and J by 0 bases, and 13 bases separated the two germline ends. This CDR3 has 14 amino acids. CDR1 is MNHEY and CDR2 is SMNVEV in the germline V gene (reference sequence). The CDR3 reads CASKYAHDSYEQYF. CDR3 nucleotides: TGTGCCAGCAAATATGCGCATGACTCCTACGAGCAGTACTTC.

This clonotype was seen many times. In DNA form, the CDR3 reads TGTGCCAGCAGTGAATTTGGTCCGGAGTACGAGCAGTACTTC. It yields the protein CASSEFGPEYEQYF. The chain carries TRBV25-1 and TRBJ2-7; D gene unclear. V was clipped by 1 base and J by 4 bases, with 11 bases between them. The CDR3 has 14 residues. The germline V gene encodes CDR1 MGHDK and CDR2 SYGVNS.

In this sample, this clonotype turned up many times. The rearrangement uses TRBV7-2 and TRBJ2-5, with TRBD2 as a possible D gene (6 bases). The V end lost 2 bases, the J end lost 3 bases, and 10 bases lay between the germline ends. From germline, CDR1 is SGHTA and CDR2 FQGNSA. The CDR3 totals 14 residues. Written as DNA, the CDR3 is TGTGCCAGCAGCTTATCCGGGGGAGAAGAGACCCAGTACTTC. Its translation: CASSLSGGEETQYF. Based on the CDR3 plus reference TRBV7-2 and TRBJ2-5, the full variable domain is GAGVSQSPSNKVTEKGKDVELRCDPISGHTALYWYRQSLGQGLEFLIYFQGNSAPDKSGLPSDRFSAERTGGSVSTLTIQRTQQEDSAVYLCASSLSGGEETQYFGPGTRLLVL.

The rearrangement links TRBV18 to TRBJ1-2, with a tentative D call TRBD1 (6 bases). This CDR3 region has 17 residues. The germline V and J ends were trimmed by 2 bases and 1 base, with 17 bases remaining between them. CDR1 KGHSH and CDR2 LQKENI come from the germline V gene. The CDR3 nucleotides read TGTGCCAGCTCACCATCGGCCGCCGGACAGTTTAACTATGGCTACACCTTC. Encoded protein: CASSPSAAGQFNYGYTF.

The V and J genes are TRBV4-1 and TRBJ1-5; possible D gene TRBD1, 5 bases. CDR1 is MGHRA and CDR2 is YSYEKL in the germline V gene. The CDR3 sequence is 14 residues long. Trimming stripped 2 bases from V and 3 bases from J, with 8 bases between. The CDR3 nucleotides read TGCGCCAGCAGCCAAAGGACAATCAATCAGCCCCAGCATTTT. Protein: CASSQRTINQPQHF.